A single TCR beta chain is shown here with its context. Its antigen is not known. PCR was performed using 60 Vbeta and 13 Jbeta primers. The data were produced by immunoSEQ multiplex PCR, yet TCRdb's version contains in-frame clones alone and is incomplete. Of 150,000 to 200,000 clones listed, roughly 78% are singletons. The sample originates from a study of cytomegalovirus exposure and HLA in healthy donors. This CDR3 is 12 amino acids long. V was trimmed by 11 bases and J by 5 bases, leaving 15 bases between them. Germline CDR1 LNHDA, CDR2 SQIVND (reference sequence). Regarding the study as a whole: Reportedly, diagnosis of cytomegalovirus status by the classifier showed high specificity and sensitivity.

The V gene is TRBV19, the J gene TRBJ2-5; TRBD2 might be the D (6 bases). The TCR sequence derives from a woman between 45 and 60 years old in good health and CMV-seropositive. The sequenced sample was PBMCs. The CDR3 reads CAAGLASETQYF. The CDR3 nucleotides are TGTGCCGCGGGACTCGCTTCCGAGACCCAGTACTTC.